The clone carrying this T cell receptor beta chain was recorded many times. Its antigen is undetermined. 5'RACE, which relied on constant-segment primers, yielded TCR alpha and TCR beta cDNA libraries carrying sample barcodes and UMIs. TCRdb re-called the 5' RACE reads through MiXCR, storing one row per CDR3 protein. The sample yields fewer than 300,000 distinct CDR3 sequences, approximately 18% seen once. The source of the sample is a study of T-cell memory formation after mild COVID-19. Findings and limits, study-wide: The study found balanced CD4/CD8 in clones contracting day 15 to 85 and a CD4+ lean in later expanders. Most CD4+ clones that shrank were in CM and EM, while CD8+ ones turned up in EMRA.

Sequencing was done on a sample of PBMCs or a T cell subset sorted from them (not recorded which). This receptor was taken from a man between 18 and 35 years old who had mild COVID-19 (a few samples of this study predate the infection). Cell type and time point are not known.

CDR3 amino acids: CASSSRTSGGRGTQYF. The CDR3 coding sequence is TGTGCCAGCAGCTCCCGGACTAGCGGGGGGCGGGGTACGCAGTATTTT. This sequence joins TRBV12-3 or TRBV12-4 and TRBJ2-3; the match to TRBD2 covers 14 bases. The CDR3 covers 16 residues. V was clipped by 6 bases and J by 8 bases; unmatched bases: 10.